This TCR beta chain was retrieved from a study of blood T cell repertoires in COVID-19. Across the study: Samples representing acute and convalescent COVID-19 were sourced from the United States, Italy and Spain.

J gave up 4 bases and V 0 bases, and 5 bases lay outside the gene matches. The CDR3 is 14 residues long. The germline CDR1 and CDR2 sequences are SQVTM and ANQGSEA. Produced via immunoSEQ multiplex PCR; TCRdb's table is partial and in-frame only. The sample records 93,000 or so clones, approximately 88% being singletons. The sequenced sample consisted of peripheral blood. This receptor was identified in a human donor in a cohort sampled during active COVID-19. J is TRBJ1-2 and V is TRBV29-1, with TRBD1 matching over 7 bases. Here the CDR3 DNA reads TGCAGCGTTGAAGACACACAGGGGCGCTATGGCTACACCTTC. Protein sequence: CSVEDTQGRYGYTF.